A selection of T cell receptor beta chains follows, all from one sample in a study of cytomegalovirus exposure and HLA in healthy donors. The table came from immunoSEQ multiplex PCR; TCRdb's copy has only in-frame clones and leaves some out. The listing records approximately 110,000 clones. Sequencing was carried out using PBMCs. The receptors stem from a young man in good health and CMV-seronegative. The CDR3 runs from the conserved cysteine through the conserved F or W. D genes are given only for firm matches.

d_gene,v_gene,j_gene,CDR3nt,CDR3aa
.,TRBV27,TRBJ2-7,TGTGCCAGCAGTTTATCAGCTATGAACGAGCAGTACTTC,CASSLSAMNEQYF
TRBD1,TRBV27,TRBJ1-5,TGTGCCAGCAGTTTTAGTTTTATGGGACAGGTCAATCAGCCCCAGCATTTT,CASSFSFMGQVNQPQHF
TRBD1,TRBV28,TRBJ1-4,TGTGCCAGCAGTTTAGCGGACAGGGGGGGAGGAAAAAAACTGTTTTTT,CASSLADRGGGKKLFF
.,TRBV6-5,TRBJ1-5,TGTGCCAGCGCGTTGTCAGGGGGCAATCAGCCCCAGCATTTT,CASALSGGNQPQHF
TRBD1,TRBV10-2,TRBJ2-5,TGCGCCAGCAGTGAGGATACAGGGGCATGGGAGACCCAGTACTTC,CASSEDTGAWETQYF
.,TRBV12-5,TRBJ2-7,TGTGCTAGTGGTCCCTCCTCCTACGAGCAGTACTTC,CASGPSSYEQYF
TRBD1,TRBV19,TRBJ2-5,TGTGCCAGTAGACAGACAGGGACGGGTGAGACCCAGTACTTC,CASRQTGTGETQYF
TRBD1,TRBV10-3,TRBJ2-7,TGTGCCATCAGTGAGAGAGGGACAGGGGTGTTCAACTCCTACGAGCAGTACTTC,CAISERGTGVFNSYEQYF
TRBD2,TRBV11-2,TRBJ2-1,TGTGCCAGCAGCTTTCGCCAGGGACTAGCGGGGCGCAATGAGCAGTTCTTC,CASSFRQGLAGRNEQFF
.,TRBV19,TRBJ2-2,TGTGCCAGTCATTCAGGGATGAACACCGGGGAGCTGTTTTTT,CASHSGMNTGELFF
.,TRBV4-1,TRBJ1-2,TGCGCCAGCAGCCAAGATAGAGCGGGGTATGGCTACACCTTC,CASSQDRAGYGYTF
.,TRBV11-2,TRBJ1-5,TGTGCCAGCAGCCCGGGACTCCGAGGGGGCAATCAGCCCCAGCATTTT,CASSPGLRGGNQPQHF
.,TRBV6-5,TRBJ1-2,TGTGCCAGCACCACTGGCTATGGCTACACCTTC,CASTTGYGYTF
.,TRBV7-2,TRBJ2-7,TGTGCCAGCAGCCCGTCGAGAGGGTACTACGAGCAGTACTTC,CASSPSRGYYEQYF
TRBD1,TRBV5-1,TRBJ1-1,TGCGCCAGCAGGACAGGGGATGTTGACACTGAAGCTTTCTTT,CASRTGDVDTEAFF
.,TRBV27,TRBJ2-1,TGTGCCAGCAGCCAAAGGGGGGGAGTTTACAATGAGCAGTTCTTC,CASSQRGGVYNEQFF
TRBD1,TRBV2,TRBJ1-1,TGTGCCAGCCTGACAGGGATATACACTGAAGCTTTCTTT,CASLTGIYTEAFF
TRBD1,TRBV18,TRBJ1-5,TGTGCCAGCTCGGCAGGGGGGCTCATTAGCAATCAGCCCCAGCATTTT,CASSAGGLISNQPQHF
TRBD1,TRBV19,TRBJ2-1,TGTGCCAGTAGTATCCGGGGACAGCACAATGAGCAGTTCTTC,CASSIRGQHNEQFF
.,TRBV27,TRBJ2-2,TGTGCCAGCAGTTCCTTTACCGGGGAGCTGTTTTTT,CASSSFTGELFF
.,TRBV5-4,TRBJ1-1,TGTGCCAGCAGCTTGGGTACGGGGGTCCGAAACACTGAAGCTTTCTTT,CASSLGTGVRNTEAFF
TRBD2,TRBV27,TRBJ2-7,TGTGCCAGCAGTTTCGGGGGGGCCTCCTACGAGCAGTACTTC,CASSFGGASYEQYF
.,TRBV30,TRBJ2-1,TGTGCCTGGACAGTAAACAATGAGCAGTTCTTC,CAWTVNNEQFF
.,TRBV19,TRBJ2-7,TGTGCCAGTAGTACCCTTGGACAAACCTACGAGCAGTACTTC,CASSTLGQTYEQYF
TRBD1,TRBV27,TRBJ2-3,TGTGCCAGCGGGATACAGGGGGTCGGCACAGATACGCAGTATTTT,CASGIQGVGTDTQYF
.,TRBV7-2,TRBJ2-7,TGTGCCAGCACCGATCTGGGGGGAACCTACGAGCAGTACTTC,CASTDLGGTYEQYF
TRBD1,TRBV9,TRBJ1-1,TGTGCCAGCAGCGTAGGAGGGACAGGGAAGGCTGAAGCTTTCTTT,CASSVGGTGKAEAFF
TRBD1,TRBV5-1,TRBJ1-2,TGCGCCAGCAGCTTGACGGACAGGGTGAACTTTAACTATGGCTACACCTTC,CASSLTDRVNFNYGYTF